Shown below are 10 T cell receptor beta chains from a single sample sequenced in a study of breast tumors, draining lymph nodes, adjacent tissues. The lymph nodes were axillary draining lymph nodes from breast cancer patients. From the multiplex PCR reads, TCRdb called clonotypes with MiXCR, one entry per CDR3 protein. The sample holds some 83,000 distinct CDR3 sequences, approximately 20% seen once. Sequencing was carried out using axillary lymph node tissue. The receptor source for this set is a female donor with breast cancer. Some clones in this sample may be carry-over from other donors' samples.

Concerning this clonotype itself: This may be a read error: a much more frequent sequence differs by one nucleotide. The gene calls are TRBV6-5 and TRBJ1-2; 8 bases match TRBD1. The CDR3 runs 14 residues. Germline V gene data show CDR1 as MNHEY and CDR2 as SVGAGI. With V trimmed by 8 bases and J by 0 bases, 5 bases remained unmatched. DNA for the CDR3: TGTGCCAGCGGTCAGGGGGCAACTAACTATGGCTACACCTTC. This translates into CASGQGATNYGYTF.

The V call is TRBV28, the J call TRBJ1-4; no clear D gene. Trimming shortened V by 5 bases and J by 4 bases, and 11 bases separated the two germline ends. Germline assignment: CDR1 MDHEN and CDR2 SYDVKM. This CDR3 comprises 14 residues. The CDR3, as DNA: TGTGCCAGCAGTATTGGCAACTTTAATGAAAAACTGTTTTTT. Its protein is CASSIGNFNEKLFF.

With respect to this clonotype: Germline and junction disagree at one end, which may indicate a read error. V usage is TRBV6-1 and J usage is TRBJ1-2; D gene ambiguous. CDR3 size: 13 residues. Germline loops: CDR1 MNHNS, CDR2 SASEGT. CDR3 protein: CASSRSRYLGHTF. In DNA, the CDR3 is TGTGCCAGCAGTAGGAGTCGGTATCTTGGCCACACCTTC.

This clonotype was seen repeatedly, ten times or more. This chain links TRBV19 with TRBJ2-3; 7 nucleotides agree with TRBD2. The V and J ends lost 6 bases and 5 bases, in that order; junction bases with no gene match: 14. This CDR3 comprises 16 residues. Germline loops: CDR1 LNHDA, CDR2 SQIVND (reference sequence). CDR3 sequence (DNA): TGTGCCAGTAGCGTCCAGGGCGGAGGGGAGGGAGATACGCAGTATTTT. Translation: CASSVQGGGEGDTQYF.

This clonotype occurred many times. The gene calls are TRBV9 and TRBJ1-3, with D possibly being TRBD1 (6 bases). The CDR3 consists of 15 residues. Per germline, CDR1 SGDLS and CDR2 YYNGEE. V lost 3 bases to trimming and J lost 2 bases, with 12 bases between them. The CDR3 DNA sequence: TGTGCCAGCAGCGCCACAGGGTACGCTGGAAACACCATATATTTT. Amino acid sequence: CASSATGYAGNTIYF.

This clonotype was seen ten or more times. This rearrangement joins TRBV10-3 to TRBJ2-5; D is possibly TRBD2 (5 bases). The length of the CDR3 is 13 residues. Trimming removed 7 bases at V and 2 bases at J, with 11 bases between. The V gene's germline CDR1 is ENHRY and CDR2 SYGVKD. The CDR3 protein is CAITQPGQETQYF. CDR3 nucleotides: TGTGCCATCACCCAACCGGGACAAGAGACCCAGTACTTC.

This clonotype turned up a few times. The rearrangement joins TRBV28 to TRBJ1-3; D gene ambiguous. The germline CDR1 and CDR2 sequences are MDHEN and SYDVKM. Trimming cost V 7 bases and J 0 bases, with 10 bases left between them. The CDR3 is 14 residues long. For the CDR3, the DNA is TGTGCCAGCATGACGACAAGCTCTGGAAACACCATATATTTT. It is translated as CASMTTSSGNTIYF.

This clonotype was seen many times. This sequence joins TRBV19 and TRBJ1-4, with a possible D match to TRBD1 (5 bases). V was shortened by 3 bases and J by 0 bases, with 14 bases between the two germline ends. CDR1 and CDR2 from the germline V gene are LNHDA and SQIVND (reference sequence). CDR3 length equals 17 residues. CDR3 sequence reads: CASSIGAAAATNEKLFF. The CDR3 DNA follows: TGTGCCAGTAGTATCGGGGCGGCGGCAGCAACTAATGAAAAACTGTTTTTT.

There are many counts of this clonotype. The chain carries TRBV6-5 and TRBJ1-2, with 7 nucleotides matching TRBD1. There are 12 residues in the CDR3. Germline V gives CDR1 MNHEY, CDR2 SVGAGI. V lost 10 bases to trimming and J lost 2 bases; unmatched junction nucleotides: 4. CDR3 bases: TGTGCCACCAGGGGGGAGAACTATGGCTACACCTTC. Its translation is CATRGENYGYTF.

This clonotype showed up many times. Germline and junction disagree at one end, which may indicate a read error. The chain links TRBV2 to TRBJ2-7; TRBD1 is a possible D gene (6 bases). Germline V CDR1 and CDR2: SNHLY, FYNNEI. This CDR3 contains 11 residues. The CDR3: CASNGLGRGWF. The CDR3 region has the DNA TGTGCCAGCAATGGCCTCGGAAGGGGGTGGTTC.